This passage covers 29 T cell receptor beta chains from one sample sequenced in a study of memory CD4+ T cells and cytomegalovirus serostatus. Single viable CD3+CD4+CD8-CD45RO+ cells were sorted as the memory CD4+ T cells. Clones were read by immunoSEQ multiplex PCR, and TCRdb kept only the in-frame ones, dropping some. The table lists some 95,000 clones, over 70% of them singletons, with less than 4% in the top ten. The sample consisted of memory CD4+ T cells from blood. These receptors were obtained from an adult in good health and CMV-seropositive.

The chain carries TRBV10-2 and TRBJ2-7, with TRBD2 matching 12 bases. The CDR3 runs to 14 residues. Per the germline V gene, CDR1 is WSHSY and CDR2 is SAAADI. V gave up 6 bases and J gave up 11 bases; unmatched junction bases: 11. The CDR3 loop reads CASRTDLAGGSKYF. As DNA, the CDR3 is TGCGCCAGCAGAACAGATCTAGCGGGAGGGTCTAAGTACTTC.

The J gene is TRBJ2-3, the V gene TRBV5-1; D perhaps matches TRBD1 (5 bases). Trimming left V 4 bases short and J 5 bases short, with 11 bases between. CDR3 length: 13 residues. Germline V gene sequence: CDR1 SGHRS, CDR2 YFSETQ. In DNA form, the CDR3 reads TGCGCCAGCAGCGGCCAGGGAAGAGATACGCAGTATTTT. Amino acids: CASSGQGRDTQYF.

The chain links TRBV6-6 to TRBJ1-5, with 11 bases lining up with TRBD1. V trimming: 5 bases; J trimming: 2 bases; junction bases outside the gene matches: 5. Germline V CDR1 and CDR2: MNHNY, SVGAGI (reference sequence). The CDR3 length is 16 residues. For the CDR3, the DNA is TGTGCCAGCAGTAAAGGACAGGGGGCTCGCAATCAGCCCCAGCATTTT. Translation: CASSKGQGARNQPQHF.

The chain recombines TRBV18 with TRBJ2-1, with D perhaps TRBD2 (6 bases). There are 14 residues in the CDR3. Deletions cut 8 bases from V and 3 bases from J, with 14 bases between. Germline loops: CDR1 KGHSH, CDR2 LQKENI. The CDR3 DNA is TGTGCCAGCGTTCCGGGACTCCTCTACAATGAGCAGTTCTTC. Encoded protein: CASVPGLLYNEQFF.

This CDR3 reads CASSSTDRATEAFF. CDR3 coding DNA: TGTGCCAGCAGCTCGACAGACAGGGCCACTGAAGCTTTCTTT. The chain has TRBV7-3 and TRBJ1-1, with 7 bases fitting TRBD1. V was clipped by 4 bases and J by 4 bases; unmatched bases: 6. The CDR3 spans 14 residues. Germline V CDR1 and CDR2: SGHTA, FQGTGA.

The chain employs TRBV28 and TRBJ2-5; perhaps TRBD2 as D (7 bases). Trimming left V 3 bases short and J 6 bases short, with 17 bases between. This CDR3 spans 15 amino acids. Germline values: CDR1 MDHEN, CDR2 SYDVKM. CDR3 sequence: CASSFSGEGVKTQYF. The CDR3 DNA follows: TGTGCCAGCAGTTTCAGCGGGGAGGGGGTGAAGACCCAGTACTTC.

The V call is TRBV28, the J call TRBJ1-1, with D unresolved. V gave up 6 bases and J gave up 7 bases, with 9 bases separating them. Germline V gene sequence: CDR1 MDHEN, CDR2 SYDVKM. The CDR3 loop spans 11 amino acids. The CDR3 loop is CASSLTREAFF. CDR3 in DNA: TGTGCCAGCAGCCTAACGCGTGAAGCTTTCTTT. Together with reference TRBV28 and TRBJ1-1, the CDR3 gives the full variable domain: DVKVTQSSRYLVKRTGEKVFLECVQDMDHENMFWYRQDPGLGLRLIYFSYDVKMKEKGDIPEGYSVSREKKERFSLILESASTNQTSMYLCASSLTREAFFGQGTRLTVV.

The genes are TRBV30 and TRBJ2-3; 8 bases map to TRBD2. This CDR3 contains 14 residues. With 1 base clipped from V and 6 bases from J, the junction kept 6 bases outside the gene matches. CDR1 and CDR2 from the germline V gene are GTSNPN and SVGIG (reference sequence). This CDR3 reads CAWSAPGGRDTQYF. The CDR3 DNA reads TGTGCCTGGAGTGCCCCGGGAGGGCGTGATACGCAGTATTTT.

V gene TRBV7-2 combines with J gene TRBJ1-5; a possible D gene is TRBD1 (5 bases). The CDR3 has 14 residues. Germline-derived CDR1 and CDR2 are SGHTA and FQGNSA. The germline V and J ends were trimmed by 5 bases and 9 bases, with 17 bases remaining between them. The CDR3 DNA is TGTGCCAGCAGCCCCTCCCCAGGGTACTCGCCCCAGCATTTT. Translation gives CASSPSPGYSPQHF.

The chain is built from TRBV4-2 and TRBJ2-1; maybe TRBD2 (6 bases). Germline V gives CDR1 LGHNA, CDR2 YNFKEQ. The CDR3 contains 15 residues. Trimming left V 4 bases short and J 4 bases short, with 14 bases between. The CDR3 loop is CASSPPAGRYNEQFF. CDR3 nucleotides: TGTGCCAGCAGCCCGCCCGCGGGGCGATACAATGAGCAGTTCTTC.

This chain connects TRBV7-9 to TRBJ2-5, with D maybe TRBD2 (5 bases). The ends were cut back, 1 base at V and 4 bases at J, with 10 bases in the middle. Germline CDR1 SEHNR, CDR2 FQNEAQ (reference sequence). There are 14 residues in the CDR3. The CDR3 nucleotides are TGTGCCAGCAGCTTAGGGGGAGTTCGAGAGACCCAGTACTTC. Residues: CASSLGGVRETQYF.

V and J are TRBV5-8 and TRBJ2-6; tentatively, D is TRBD1 (6 bases). V was shortened by 10 bases and J by 0 bases, with 20 bases between the two germline ends. Germline values: CDR1 SGHTS, CDR2 YDEGEE. The CDR3 loop spans 17 amino acids. CDR3 nucleotide sequence: TGTGCCCCTACCCGTGCAGGGGCCAGCTCTGGGGCCAACGTCCTGACTTTC. Translated, it gives CAPTRAGASSGANVLTF.

This clone was seen a single time. This chain joins TRBV5-4 and TRBJ2-3; D may correspond to TRBD1 or TRBD2 (5 bases each). Trimming pared 2 bases from V and 1 base from J, leaving 11 bases between. Germline-derived CDR1 and CDR2 are SGHNT and YYREEE (reference sequence). This CDR3 comprises 15 residues. CDR3 protein: CASSLSGRGTDTQYF. The CDR3 nucleotides are TGTGCCAGCAGCTTATCGGGGCGGGGCACAGATACGCAGTATTTT.

On this clone: Other DNA sequences in the sample encode the same CDR3. J is TRBJ2-5 and V is TRBV7-9, with D unresolved. Trimming shortened V by 2 bases and J by 2 bases, and 9 bases separated the two germline ends. Looked up from germline, CDR1 is SEHNR and CDR2 is FQNEAQ (reference sequence). The CDR3 is made up of 14 amino acids. The CDR3 DNA sequence: TGTGCCAGCAGCTTAACCGGCCCTCAAGAGACCCAGTACTTC. Protein sequence: CASSLTGPQETQYF.

This clone was recorded a few times. The CDR3 loop reads CASKSGTGVGEQYF. CDR3 DNA sequence: TGTGCCAGCAAGAGCGGGACAGGGGTTGGCGAGCAGTACTTC. The gene calls are TRBV7-9 and TRBJ2-7, with 10 bases identical to TRBD1. Trimming at V came to 7 bases and at J to 6 bases, leaving 9 bases not matched to a gene. The CDR3 is 14 amino acids. Germline CDR1 is SEHNR and CDR2 is FQNEAQ (reference sequence).

This clone has just a few counts. The chain joins TRBV27 to TRBJ1-5; D is possibly TRBD1 (5 bases). V shed 4 bases and J shed 0 bases, with 13 bases lying between them. This CDR3 comprises 16 residues. Germline V gives CDR1 MNHEY, CDR2 SMNVEV (reference sequence). The CDR3: CASSSHGGGSNQPQHF. CDR3 sequence (DNA): TGTGCCAGCAGTTCCCATGGGGGTGGTAGCAATCAGCCCCAGCATTTT.

The V call is TRBV27, the J call TRBJ2-6, with D possibly matching TRBD1 (6 bases). V was shortened by 5 bases and J by 1 base, with 15 bases between the two germline ends. CDR1 is MNHEY, CDR2 SMNVEV, per germline (reference sequence). This CDR3 has 17 amino acids. The CDR3 region has the DNA TGTGCCAGCAGTCCCGCCACAACAGGGTCTGGGGCCAACGTCCTGACTTTC. Translated, it gives CASSPATTGSGANVLTF. Supplemented by reference TRBV27 and TRBJ2-6, the full variable domain reads EAQVTQNPRYLITVTGKKLTVTCSQNMNHEYMSWYRQDPGLGLRQIYYSMNVEVTDKGDVPEGYKVSRKEKRNFPLILESPSPNQTSLYFCASSPATTGSGANVLTFGAGSRLTVL.

This chain joins TRBV18 and TRBJ2-7; 9 nucleotides align to TRBD1. The V gene end was trimmed by 6 bases and the J gene end by 4 bases; junction bases not matched to a gene: 13. Germline CDR1 is KGHSH and CDR2 is LQKENI. The length of the CDR3 is 16 residues. Written as DNA, the CDR3 is TGTGCCAGCTCTGCCACATCCGGGACAGGGAGATACGAGCAGTACTTC. Translation gives CASSATSGTGRYEQYF. Combining the CDR3 with reference TRBV18 and TRBJ2-7 gives the whole variable domain NAGVMQNPRHLVRRRGQEARLRCSPMKGHSHVYWYRQLPEEGLKFMVYLQKENIIDESGMPKERFSAEFPKEGPSILRIQQVVRGDSAAYFCASSATSGTGRYEQYFGPGTRLTVT.

CDR3 sequence: CASSPTLSGANVLTF. The DNA of the CDR3 is TGCGCCAGCAGCCCCACTCTCTCTGGGGCCAACGTCCTGACTTTC. The V call is TRBV4-3, the J call TRBJ2-6, with unresolved D. With 4 bases removed from V and 0 bases from J, the gap between germline ends came to 7 bases. Germline values: CDR1 LGHNA, CDR2 YSLEER. The CDR3 has 15 amino acids.

The gene calls are TRBV15 and TRBJ1-1; D ambiguous. The length of the CDR3 is 15 residues. Germline V gene sequence: CDR1 LNHNV, CDR2 YYDKDF (reference sequence). Trimming removed 3 bases at V and 1 base at J, with 12 bases between. CDR3 residues: CATSSQQTTNTEAFF. CDR3 nucleotide sequence: TGTGCCACCAGCAGCCAACAAACCACGAACACTGAAGCTTTCTTT.

In this sample, this clone turned up once. This rearrangement joins TRBV4-3 to TRBJ1-6; 9 nucleotides align to TRBD1. The junction had 7 bases not matched to a gene; V was cut back by 6 bases and J by 10 bases. Germline V gives CDR1 LGHNA, CDR2 YSLEER. CDR3 size: 14 residues. Here the CDR3 DNA reads TGCGCCAGCAGTCTGGGACAGGGAGCATCACCCCTCCACTTT. Encoded protein: CASSLGQGASPLHF.

The rearrangement links TRBV18 to TRBJ2-7; TRBD1 might be the D (6 bases). Trimming took 3 bases from V and 5 from J, leaving 8 bases between them. The CDR3 has 12 amino acids. Germline V gene lookup returns CDR1 KGHSH and CDR2 LQKENI. This chain's CDR3 is CASSPGADEQYF. In DNA, the CDR3 is TGTGCCAGCTCACCGGGGGCGGACGAGCAGTACTTC.

The V and J genes are TRBV27 and TRBJ2-6; D is perhaps TRBD2 (7 bases). The CDR3 is 15 residues long. Trimming shortened V by 3 bases and J by 2 bases, and 8 bases separated the two germline ends. Per germline, CDR1 MNHEY and CDR2 SMNVEV (reference sequence). The CDR3 region is CASSLGGPGANVLTF. DNA for the CDR3: TGTGCCAGCAGTTTGGGGGGGCCTGGGGCCAACGTCCTGACTTTC. Full variable domain (rest looked up from reference TRBV27 and TRBJ2-6): EAQVTQNPRYLITVTGKKLTVTCSQNMNHEYMSWYRQDPGLGLRQIYYSMNVEVTDKGDVPEGYKVSRKEKRNFPLILESPSPNQTSLYFCASSLGGPGANVLTFGAGSRLTVL.

The chain has TRBV11-2 and TRBJ2-1, with TRBD2 identical over 13 bases. Germline CDR1 and CDR2: SGHAT and FQNNGV. V gave up 2 bases and J gave up 6 bases; unmatched junction bases: 4. The CDR3 consists of 16 residues. The CDR3 region is CASSLITSGRANEQFF. As DNA, the CDR3 is TGTGCCAGCAGCTTAATCACTAGCGGGAGGGCCAATGAGCAGTTCTTC.

The genes are TRBV19 and TRBJ1-2; 8 bases agree with TRBD1. Trimming at V came to 8 bases and at J to 3 bases, leaving 8 bases not matched to a gene. Per the germline V gene, CDR1 is LNHDA and CDR2 is SQIVND (reference sequence). This CDR3 is 14 amino acids long. The CDR3 DNA sequence: TGTGCCAGTCTCCGGGACAGGACTCACTATGGCTACACCTTC. It translates to CASLRDRTHYGYTF.

Notes on this clone: It may be a read error: a sequence one base away is much more abundant. This chain links TRBV29-1 with TRBJ1-5; weak D call: TRBD1 (5 bases). Trimming left V 0 bases short and J 4 bases short, with 7 bases between. Germline CDR1 is SQVTM and CDR2 is ANQGSEA. There are 13 residues in the CDR3. Here the CDR3 DNA reads TGCAGCGTTGAAGAGGGGCGGAATCAGCCCCAGCATTTT. Translated, it gives CSVEEGRNQPQHF.

V usage is TRBV4-2 and J usage is TRBJ2-7; tentative D call: TRBD1 (6 bases). Germline CDR1 and CDR2: LGHNA and YNFKEQ. V lost 1 base, J lost 4 bases, and 14 bases lay in between. CDR3 length: 15 residues. This CDR3 reads CASSQGSRGTYEQYF. DNA for the CDR3: TGTGCCAGCAGCCAAGGGTCCCGTGGGACATACGAGCAGTACTTC.

The V gene is TRBV29-1, the J gene TRBJ1-1; possible D gene TRBD1, 5 bases. The CDR3 is 11 residues long. V lost 4 bases to trimming and J lost 7 bases, with 10 bases between them. The germline CDR1 and CDR2 sequences are SQVTM and ANQGSEA. The CDR3 sequence is CSVAWDREAFF. CDR3 nucleotide sequence: TGCAGCGTTGCTTGGGACCGTGAAGCTTTCTTT.

This chain links TRBV4-2 with TRBJ2-3, with 9 bases lining up with TRBD2. V shed 0 bases, J shed 6 bases, and the junction held 13 bases outside the gene matches. Germline assignment: CDR1 LGHNA and CDR2 YNFKEQ. The CDR3 is 18 residues long. CDR3 sequence: CASSQDPNSGSVADTQYF. CDR3 bases: TGTGCCAGCAGCCAAGACCCGAATAGCGGGAGCGTCGCGGATACGCAGTATTTT.